Sequencing of this T cell receptor beta chain was carried out in a study of cytomegalovirus exposure and HLA in healthy donors. CDR3 length: 13 amino acids. Germline V gene lookup returns CDR1 SGHRS and CDR2 YFSETQ. With regard to this clone: The target antigen is unknown. One end of the junction fails to match germline, which may point to a read error.

The PCR contained 60 Vbeta and 13 Jbeta primers. TCRdb's table, derived via immunoSEQ multiplex PCR, lists solely in-frame clones and lacks some. The sample has more than 110,000 clones; 80% to 85% are singletons. Points from the study as a whole: Most subjects had HLA-A and HLA-B alleles reportedly predicted accurately by TCR beta sequences. Productive status was seen about 90% or about 30% of the time for most TCR beta V segments in an earlier analysis.

Donors were ostensibly healthy at sampling, although undocumented immune exposures were probable. This sequence joins TRBV5-1 and TRBJ2-3, with D perhaps matching TRBD2 (5 bases). This receptor was obtained from a female donor in good health and CMV-seronegative. The sample was PBMCs. The CDR3 region has the DNA TGCGCCAGCAGCTGGGTTCTAGCAGACACGCAGTATTTT. It is translated as CASSWVLADTQYF.